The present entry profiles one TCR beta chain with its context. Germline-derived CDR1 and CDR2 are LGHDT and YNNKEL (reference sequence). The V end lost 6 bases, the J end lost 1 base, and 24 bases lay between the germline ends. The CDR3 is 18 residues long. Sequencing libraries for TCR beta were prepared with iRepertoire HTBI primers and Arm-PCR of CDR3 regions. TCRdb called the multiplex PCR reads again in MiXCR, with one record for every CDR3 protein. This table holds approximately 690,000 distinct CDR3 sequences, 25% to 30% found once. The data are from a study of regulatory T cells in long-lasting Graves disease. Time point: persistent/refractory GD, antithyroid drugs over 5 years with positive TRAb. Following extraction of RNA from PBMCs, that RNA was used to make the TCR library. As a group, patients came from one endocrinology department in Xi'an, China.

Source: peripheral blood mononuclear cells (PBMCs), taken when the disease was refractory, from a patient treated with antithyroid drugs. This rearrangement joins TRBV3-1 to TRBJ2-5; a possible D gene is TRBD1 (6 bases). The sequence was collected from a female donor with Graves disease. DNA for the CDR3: TGTGCCAGCAGTCGTATTACCTTTGGACAGCCCGTCCAAGAGACCCAGTACTTC. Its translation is CASSRITFGQPVQETQYF.